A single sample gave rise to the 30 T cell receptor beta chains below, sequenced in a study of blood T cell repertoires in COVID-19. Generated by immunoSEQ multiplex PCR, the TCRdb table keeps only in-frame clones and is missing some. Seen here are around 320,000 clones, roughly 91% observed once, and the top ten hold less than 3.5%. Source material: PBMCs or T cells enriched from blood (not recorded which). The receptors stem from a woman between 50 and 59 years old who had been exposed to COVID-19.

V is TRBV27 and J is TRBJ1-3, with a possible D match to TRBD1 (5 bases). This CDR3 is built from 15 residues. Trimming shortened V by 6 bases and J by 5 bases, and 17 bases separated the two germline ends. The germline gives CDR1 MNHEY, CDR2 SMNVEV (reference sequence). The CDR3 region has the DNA TGTGCCAGCAGCTTAACACAGGACCGAAGAAACACCATATATTTT. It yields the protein CASSLTQDRRNTIYF.

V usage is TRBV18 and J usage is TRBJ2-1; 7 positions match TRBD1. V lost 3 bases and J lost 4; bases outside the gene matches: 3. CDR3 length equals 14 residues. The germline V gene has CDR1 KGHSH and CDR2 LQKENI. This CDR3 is CASSPSTGYNEQFF. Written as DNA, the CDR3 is TGTGCCAGCTCACCTTCGACAGGGTACAATGAGCAGTTCTTC.

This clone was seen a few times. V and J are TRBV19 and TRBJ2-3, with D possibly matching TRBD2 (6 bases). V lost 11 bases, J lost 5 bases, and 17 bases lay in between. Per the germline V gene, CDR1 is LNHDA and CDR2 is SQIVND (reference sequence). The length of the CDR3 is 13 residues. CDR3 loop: CACQTGREDTQYF. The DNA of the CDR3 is TGTGCCTGTCAGACGGGGCGGGAAGATACGCAGTATTTT.

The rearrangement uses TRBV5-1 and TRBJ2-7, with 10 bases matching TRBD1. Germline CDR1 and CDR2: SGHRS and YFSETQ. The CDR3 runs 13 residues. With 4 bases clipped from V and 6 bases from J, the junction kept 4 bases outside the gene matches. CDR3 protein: CASSPDRGLEQYF. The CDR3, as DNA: TGCGCCAGCAGCCCAGACAGGGGGCTCGAGCAGTACTTC.

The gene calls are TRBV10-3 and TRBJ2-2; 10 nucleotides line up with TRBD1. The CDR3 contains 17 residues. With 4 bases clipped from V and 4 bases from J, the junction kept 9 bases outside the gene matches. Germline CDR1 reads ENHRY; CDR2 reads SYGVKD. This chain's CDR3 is CAISVAETGGRTGELFF. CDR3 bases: TGTGCCATCAGTGTGGCGGAGACAGGGGGCCGCACCGGGGAGCTGTTTTTT.

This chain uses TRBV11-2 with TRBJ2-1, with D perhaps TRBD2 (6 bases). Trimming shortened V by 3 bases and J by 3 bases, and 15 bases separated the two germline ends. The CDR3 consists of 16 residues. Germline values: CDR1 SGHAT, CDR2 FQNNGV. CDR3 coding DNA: TGTGCCAGCAGCTTTGGGACGGGGGTCTTCTACAATGAGCAGTTCTTC. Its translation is CASSFGTGVFYNEQFF.

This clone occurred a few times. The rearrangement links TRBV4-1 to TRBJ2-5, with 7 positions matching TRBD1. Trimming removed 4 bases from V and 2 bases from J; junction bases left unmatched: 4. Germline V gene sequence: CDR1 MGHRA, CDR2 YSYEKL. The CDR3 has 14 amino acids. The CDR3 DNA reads TGCGCCAGCAGCCCGGACAGGACACAAGAGACCCAGTACTTC. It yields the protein CASSPDRTQETQYF.

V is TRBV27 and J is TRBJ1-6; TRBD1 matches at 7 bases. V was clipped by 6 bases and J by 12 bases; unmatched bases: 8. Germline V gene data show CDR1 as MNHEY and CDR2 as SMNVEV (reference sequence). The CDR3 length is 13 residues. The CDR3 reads CASSSLAGGPLHF. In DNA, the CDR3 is TGTGCCAGCAGCTCCCTGGCAGGGGGACCCCTCCACTTT.

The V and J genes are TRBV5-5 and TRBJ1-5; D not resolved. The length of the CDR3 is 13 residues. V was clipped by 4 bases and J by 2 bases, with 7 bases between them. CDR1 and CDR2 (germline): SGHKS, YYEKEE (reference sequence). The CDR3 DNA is TGTGCCAGCAGCGTCCTCGGCAATCAGCCCCAGCATTTT. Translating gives CASSVLGNQPQHF.

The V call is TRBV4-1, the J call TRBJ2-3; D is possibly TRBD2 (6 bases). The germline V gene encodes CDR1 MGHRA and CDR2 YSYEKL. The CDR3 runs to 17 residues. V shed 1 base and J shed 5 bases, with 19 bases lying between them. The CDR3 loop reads CASSQVSGHGGLDTQYF. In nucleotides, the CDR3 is TGCGCCAGCAGCCAAGTCAGCGGCCATGGGGGGTTAGATACGCAGTATTTT.

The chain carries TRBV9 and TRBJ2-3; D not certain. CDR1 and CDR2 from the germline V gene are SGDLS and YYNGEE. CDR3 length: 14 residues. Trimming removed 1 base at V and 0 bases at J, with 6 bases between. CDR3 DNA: TGTGCCAGCAGCGTATCCACTAGCACAGATACGCAGTATTTT. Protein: CASSVSTSTDTQYF.

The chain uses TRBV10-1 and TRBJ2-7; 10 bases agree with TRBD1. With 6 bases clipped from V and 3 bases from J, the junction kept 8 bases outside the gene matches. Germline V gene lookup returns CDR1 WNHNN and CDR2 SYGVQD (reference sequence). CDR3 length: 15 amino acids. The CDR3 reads CASRYRDRGSYEQYF. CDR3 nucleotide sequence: TGCGCCAGCAGATACCGGGACAGGGGAAGCTACGAGCAGTACTTC.

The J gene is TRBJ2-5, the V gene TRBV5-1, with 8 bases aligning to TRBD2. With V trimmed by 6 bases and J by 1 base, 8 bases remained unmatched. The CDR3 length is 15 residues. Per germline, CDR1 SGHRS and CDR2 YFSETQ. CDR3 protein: CASTSGTSLQETQYF. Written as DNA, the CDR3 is TGCGCCAGCACCTCCGGGACTAGTCTCCAAGAGACCCAGTACTTC.

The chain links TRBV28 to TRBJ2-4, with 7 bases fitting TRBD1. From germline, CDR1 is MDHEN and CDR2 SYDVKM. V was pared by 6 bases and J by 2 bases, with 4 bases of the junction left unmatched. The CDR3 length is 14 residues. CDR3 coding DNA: TGTGCCAGCAGGGAACAGGGGTCCAAAAACATTCAGTACTTC. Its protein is CASREQGSKNIQYF. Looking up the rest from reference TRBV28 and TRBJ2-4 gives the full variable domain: DVKVTQSSRYLVKRTGEKVFLECVQDMDHENMFWYRQDPGLGLRLIYFSYDVKMKEKGDIPEGYSVSREKKERFSLILESASTNQTSMYLCASREQGSKNIQYFGAGTRLSVL.

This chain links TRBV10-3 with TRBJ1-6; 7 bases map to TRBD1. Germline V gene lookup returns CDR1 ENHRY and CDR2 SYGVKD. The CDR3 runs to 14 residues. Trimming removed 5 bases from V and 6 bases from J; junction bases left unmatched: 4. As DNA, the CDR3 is TGTGCCATCAGTAATGGACAGGTTAATTCACCCCTCCACTTT. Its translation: CAISNGQVNSPLHF.

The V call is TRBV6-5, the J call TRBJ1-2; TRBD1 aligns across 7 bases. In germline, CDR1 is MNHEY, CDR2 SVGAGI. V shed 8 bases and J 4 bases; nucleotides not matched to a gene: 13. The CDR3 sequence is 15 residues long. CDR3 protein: CASQESGQRGYGYTF. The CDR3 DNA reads TGTGCCAGCCAAGAATCGGGACAGCGAGGCTATGGCTACACCTTC.

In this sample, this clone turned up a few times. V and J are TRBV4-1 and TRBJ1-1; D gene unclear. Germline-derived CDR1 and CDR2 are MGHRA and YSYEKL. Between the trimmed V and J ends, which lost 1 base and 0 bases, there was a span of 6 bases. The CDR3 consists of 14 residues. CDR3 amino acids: CASSQVAMNTEAFF. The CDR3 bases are TGCGCCAGCAGCCAAGTCGCGATGAACACTGAAGCTTTCTTT.

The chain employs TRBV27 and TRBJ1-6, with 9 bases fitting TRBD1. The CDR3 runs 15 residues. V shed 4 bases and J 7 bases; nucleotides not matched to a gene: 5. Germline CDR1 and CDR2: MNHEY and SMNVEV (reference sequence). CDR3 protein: CASSYHRGPNSPLHF. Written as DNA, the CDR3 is TGTGCCAGCAGTTACCACAGGGGGCCAAATTCACCCCTCCACTTT.

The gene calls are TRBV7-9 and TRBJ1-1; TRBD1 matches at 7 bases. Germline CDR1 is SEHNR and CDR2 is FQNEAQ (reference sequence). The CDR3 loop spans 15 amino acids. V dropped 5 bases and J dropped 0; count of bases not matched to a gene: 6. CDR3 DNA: TGTGCCAGCAGCCCACAGGGGACCCTGAACACTGAAGCTTTCTTT. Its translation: CASSPQGTLNTEAFF.

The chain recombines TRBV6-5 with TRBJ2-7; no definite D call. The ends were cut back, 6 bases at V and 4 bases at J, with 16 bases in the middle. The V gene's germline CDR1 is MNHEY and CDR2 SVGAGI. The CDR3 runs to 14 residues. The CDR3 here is CASSPILLRYEQYF. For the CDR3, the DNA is TGTGCCAGCAGCCCCATACTACTCAGATACGAGCAGTACTTC.

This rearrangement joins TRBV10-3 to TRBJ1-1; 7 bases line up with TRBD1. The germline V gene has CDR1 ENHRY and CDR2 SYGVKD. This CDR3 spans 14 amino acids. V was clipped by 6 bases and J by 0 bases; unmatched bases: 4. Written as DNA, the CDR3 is TGTGCCATCAGAAAGGGGGCGTTGAACACTGAAGCTTTCTTT. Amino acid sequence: CAIRKGALNTEAFF.

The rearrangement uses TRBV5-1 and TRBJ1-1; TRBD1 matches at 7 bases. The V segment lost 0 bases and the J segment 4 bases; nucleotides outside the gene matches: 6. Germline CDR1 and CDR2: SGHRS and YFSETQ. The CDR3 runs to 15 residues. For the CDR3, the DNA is TGCGCCAGCAGCTTGGGCAGGGGGGTAGTCACTGAAGCTTTCTTT. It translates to CASSLGRGVVTEAFF.

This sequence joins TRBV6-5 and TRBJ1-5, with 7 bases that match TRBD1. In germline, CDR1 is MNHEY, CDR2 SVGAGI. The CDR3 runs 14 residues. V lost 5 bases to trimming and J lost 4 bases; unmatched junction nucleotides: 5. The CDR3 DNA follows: TGTGCCAGCAGTCAGGACAGGTATAATCAGCCCCAGCATTTT. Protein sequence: CASSQDRYNQPQHF.

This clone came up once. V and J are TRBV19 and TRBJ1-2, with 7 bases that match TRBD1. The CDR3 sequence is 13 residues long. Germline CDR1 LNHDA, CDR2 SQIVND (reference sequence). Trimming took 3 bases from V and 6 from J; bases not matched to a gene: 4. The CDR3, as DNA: TGTGCCAGTAGTATGAGAACAGGGGATGGCTACACCTTC. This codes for CASSMRTGDGYTF.

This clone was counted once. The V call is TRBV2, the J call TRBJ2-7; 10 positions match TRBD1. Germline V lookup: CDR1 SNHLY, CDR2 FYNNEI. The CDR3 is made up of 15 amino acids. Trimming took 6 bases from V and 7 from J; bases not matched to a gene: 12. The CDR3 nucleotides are TGTGCCAGCAGCGAAAACAGACAGGGGGCGAAAGAGCAGTACTTC. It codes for CASSENRQGAKEQYF.

CDR3 DNA: TGTGCCAGTAGTACAACGGACAGGGGCGGTTCACCCCTCCACTTT. It yields the protein CASSTTDRGGSPLHF. The chain joins TRBV19 to TRBJ1-6, with TRBD1 matching over 9 bases. This CDR3 has 15 residues. The V and J ends lost 4 bases and 9 bases, in that order; junction bases with no gene match: 7. From germline, CDR1 is LNHDA and CDR2 SQIVND (reference sequence).

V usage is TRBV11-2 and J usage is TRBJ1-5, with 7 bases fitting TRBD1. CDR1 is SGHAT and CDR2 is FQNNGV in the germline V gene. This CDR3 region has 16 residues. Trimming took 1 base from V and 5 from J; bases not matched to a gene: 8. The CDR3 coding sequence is TGTGCCAGCAGCTTAGGGGGCAGGGGGGCGGATCAGCCCCAGCATTTT. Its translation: CASSLGGRGADQPQHF.

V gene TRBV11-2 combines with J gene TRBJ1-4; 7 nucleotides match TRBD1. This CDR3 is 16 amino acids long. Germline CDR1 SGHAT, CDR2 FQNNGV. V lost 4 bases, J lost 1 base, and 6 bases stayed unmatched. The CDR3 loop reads CASSYDRVVTNEKLFF. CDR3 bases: TGTGCCAGCAGCTACGACAGGGTAGTAACTAATGAAAAACTGTTTTTT.

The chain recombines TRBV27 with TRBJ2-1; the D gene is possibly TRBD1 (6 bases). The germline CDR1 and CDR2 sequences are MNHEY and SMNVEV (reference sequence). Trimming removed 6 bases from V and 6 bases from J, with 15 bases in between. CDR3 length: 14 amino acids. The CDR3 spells CASSLTGWGNEQFF. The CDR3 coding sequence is TGTGCCAGCAGCCTAACAGGGTGGGGCAATGAGCAGTTCTTC.

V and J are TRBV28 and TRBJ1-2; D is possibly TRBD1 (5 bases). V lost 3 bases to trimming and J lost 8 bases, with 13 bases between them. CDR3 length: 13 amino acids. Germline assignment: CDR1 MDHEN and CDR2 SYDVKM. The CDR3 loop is CASSFAQGDGYTF. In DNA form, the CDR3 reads TGTGCCAGCAGTTTTGCTCAGGGCGACGGCTACACCTTC.